The present entry profiles one T cell receptor (beta chain) with its context. The sample belongs to a study of T-cell memory formation after mild COVID-19. TCRdb recomputed calls from the 5' RACE reads with MiXCR, one row per CDR3 protein. This sample has nearly 110,000 distinct CDR3 sequences, with over 15% found just once. V lost 5 bases, J lost 6 bases, and 12 bases stayed unmatched. In germline, CDR1 is PRHDT, CDR2 FYEKMQ (reference sequence). The CDR3 is made up of 15 amino acids. Sequencing was done on a sample of PBMCs or a T cell subset sorted from them (not recorded which). The receptor was isolated from an adult woman who had mild COVID-19 (a few samples of this study predate the infection). Cell type and time point are not known. The rearrangement joins TRBV13 to TRBJ2-7; 8 bases agree with TRBD2. CDR3 loop: CASSPGAGERGEQYF. DNA for the CDR3: TGTGCCAGCAGCCCGGGAGCGGGAGAAAGGGGCGAGCAGTACTTC. Complete variable domain (other parts from reference TRBV13 and TRBJ2-7): AAGVIQSPRHLIKEKRETATLKCYPIPRHDTVYWYQQGPGQDPQFLISFYEKMQSDKGSIPDRFSAQQFSDYHSELNMSSLELGDSALYFCASSPGAGERGEQYFGPGTRLTVT.